Below are 3 T cell receptor beta chains sequenced from a single sample in a study of Ad26.COV2.S vaccination and SARS-CoV-2 variants. The treatment was: approximately 18 received Ad26.COV2.S at low or high dose, single or two shots; roughly five received placebo; per-sample allocation not given. Specimen acquisition occurred on day 63 following the initial vaccine or placebo injection. Some clones are missing from TCRdb's copy, which holds only in-frame ones; the method was immunoSEQ multiplex PCR. The sample consists of about 350,000 clones, 88% of them appearing once. This material consisted of peripheral blood, taken in a trial of Ad26.COV2.S vaccine versus placebo. Source of these receptors: a person aged 18-60 years who received the Ad26.COV2.S COVID-19 vaccine or a placebo.

The chain couples TRBV4-3 to TRBJ2-5; TRBD1 matches 7 bases. Unmatched junction bases numbered 4, after V lost 6 bases and J lost 3 bases. Per the germline V gene, CDR1 is LGHNA and CDR2 is YSLEER. This CDR3 region has 13 residues. Here the CDR3 DNA reads TGCGCCAGCAGTTACGGACAGGAAGAGACCCAGTACTTC. As protein: CASSYGQEETQYF.

The V gene is TRBV28, the J gene TRBJ1-5, with TRBD1 identical over 8 bases. CDR3 length equals 15 residues. CDR1 and CDR2 (germline): MDHEN, SYDVKM. Trimming removed 3 bases from V and 6 bases from J; junction bases left unmatched: 7. This CDR3 reads CASSFSDRGSQPQHF. For the CDR3, the DNA is TGTGCCAGCAGTTTCTCCGACAGGGGAAGTCAGCCCCAGCATTTT.

CDR3: CASSSRDKNSPLHF. As DNA, the CDR3 is TGTGCCAGTAGTTCCCGGGACAAGAATTCACCCCTCCACTTT. The chain has TRBV19 and TRBJ1-6, with TRBD1 as a possible D gene (6 bases). Between the trimmed V and J ends, which lost 5 bases and 7 bases, there was a span of 12 bases. The CDR3 has 14 amino acids. CDR1 is LNHDA and CDR2 is SQIVND in the germline V gene (reference sequence).